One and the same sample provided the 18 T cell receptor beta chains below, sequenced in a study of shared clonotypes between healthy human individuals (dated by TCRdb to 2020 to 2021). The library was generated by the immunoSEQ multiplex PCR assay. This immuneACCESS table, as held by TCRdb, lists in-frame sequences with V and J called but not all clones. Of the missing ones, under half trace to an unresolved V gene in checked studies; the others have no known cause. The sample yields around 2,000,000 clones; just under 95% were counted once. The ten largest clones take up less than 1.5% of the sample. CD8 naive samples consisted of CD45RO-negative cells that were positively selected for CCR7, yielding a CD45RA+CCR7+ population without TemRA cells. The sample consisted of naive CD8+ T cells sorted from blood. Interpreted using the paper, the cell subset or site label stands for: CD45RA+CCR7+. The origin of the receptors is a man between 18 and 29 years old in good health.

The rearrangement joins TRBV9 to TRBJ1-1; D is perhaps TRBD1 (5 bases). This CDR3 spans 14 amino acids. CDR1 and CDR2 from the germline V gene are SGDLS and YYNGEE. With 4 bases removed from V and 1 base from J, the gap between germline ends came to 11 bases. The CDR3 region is CASSSSGSNTEAFF. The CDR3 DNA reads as TGTGCCAGCAGCTCATCAGGGTCGAACACTGAAGCTTTCTTT.

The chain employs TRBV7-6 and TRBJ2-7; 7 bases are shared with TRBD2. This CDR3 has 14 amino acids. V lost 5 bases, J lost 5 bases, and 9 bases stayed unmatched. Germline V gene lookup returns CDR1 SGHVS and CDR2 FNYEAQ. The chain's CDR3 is CASSLRTGGHEQYF. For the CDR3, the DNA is TGTGCCAGCAGCCTAAGGACGGGGGGACACGAGCAGTACTTC.

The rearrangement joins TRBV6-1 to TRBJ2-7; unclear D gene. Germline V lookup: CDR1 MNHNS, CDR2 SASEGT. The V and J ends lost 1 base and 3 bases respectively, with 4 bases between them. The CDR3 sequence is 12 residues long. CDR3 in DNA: TGTGCCAGCAGTGAAGTTATCTACGAGCAGTACTTC. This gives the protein CASSEVIYEQYF.

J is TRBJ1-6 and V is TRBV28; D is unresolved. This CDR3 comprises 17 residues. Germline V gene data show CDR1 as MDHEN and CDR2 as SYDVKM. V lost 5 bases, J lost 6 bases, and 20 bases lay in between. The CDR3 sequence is CASSPRRGLTRNSPLHF. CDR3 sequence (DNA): TGTGCCAGCAGTCCTAGAAGAGGGTTAACTCGTAATTCACCCCTCCACTTT.

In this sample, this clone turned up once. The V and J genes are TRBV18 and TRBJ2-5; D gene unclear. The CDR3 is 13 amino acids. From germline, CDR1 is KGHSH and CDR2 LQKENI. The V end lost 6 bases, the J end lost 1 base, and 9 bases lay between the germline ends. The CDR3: CASSPRVQETQYF. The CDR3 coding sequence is TGTGCCAGCTCCCCCCGAGTCCAAGAGACCCAGTACTTC.

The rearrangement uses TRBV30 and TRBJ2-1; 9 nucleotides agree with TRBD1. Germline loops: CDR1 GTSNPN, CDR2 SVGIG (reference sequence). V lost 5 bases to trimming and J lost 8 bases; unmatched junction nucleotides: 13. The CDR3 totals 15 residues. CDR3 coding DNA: TGTGCCTGGGCAATCGGACAGGGGATTCTTCATGAGCAGTTCTTC. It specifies CAWAIGQGILHEQFF.

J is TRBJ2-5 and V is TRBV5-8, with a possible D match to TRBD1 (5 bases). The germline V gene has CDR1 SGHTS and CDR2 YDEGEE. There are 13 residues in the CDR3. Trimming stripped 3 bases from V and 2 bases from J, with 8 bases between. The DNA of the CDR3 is TGTGCCAGCAGCTCGGACATACAAGAGACCCAGTACTTC. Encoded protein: CASSSDIQETQYF.

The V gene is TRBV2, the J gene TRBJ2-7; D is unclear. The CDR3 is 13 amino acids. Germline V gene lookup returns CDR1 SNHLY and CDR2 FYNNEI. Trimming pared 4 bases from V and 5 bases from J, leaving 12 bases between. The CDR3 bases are TGTGCCAGCAGTGTCCTCCTAAGGGACGAGCAGTACTTC. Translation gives CASSVLLRDEQYF.

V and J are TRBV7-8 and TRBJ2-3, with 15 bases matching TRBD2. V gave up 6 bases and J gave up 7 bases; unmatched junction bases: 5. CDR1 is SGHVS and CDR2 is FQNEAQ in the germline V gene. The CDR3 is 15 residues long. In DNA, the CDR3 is TGTGCCAGCAGTCCCGGACTAGCGGGGGGGAATACGCAGTATTTT. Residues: CASSPGLAGGNTQYF.

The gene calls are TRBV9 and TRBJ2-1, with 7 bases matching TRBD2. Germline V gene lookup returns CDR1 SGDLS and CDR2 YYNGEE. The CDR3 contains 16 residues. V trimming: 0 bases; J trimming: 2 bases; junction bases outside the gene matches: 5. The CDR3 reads CASSVDSGLPYNEQFF. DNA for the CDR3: TGTGCCAGCAGCGTAGATAGCGGGCTACCCTACAATGAGCAGTTCTTC.

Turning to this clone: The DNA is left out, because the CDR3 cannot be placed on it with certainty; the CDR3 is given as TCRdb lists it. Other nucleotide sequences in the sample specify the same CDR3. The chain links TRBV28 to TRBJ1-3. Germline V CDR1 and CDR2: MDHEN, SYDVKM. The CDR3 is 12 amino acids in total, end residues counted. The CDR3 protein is CASSTSGNTIYF.

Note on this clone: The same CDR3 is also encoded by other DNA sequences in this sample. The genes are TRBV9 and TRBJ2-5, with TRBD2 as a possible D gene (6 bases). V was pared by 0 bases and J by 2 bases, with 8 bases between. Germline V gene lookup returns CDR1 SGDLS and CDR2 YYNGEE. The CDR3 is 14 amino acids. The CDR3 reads CASSVEGTQETQYF. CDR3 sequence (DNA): TGTGCCAGCAGCGTAGAAGGGACTCAAGAGACCCAGTACTTC.

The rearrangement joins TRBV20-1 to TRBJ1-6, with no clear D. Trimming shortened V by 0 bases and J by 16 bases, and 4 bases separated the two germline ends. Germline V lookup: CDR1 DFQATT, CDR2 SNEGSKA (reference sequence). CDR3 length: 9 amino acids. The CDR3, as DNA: TGCAGTGCTAGAGATGGGCTCCACTTT. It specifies CSARDGLHF.

CDR3 in amino acids: CASSLGGTSTYNEQFF. CDR3 coding DNA: TGTGCCAGCAGTTTGGGGGGAACGAGCACCTACAATGAGCAGTTCTTC. The chain carries TRBV27 and TRBJ2-1; tentative D call: TRBD2 (6 bases). Germline-derived CDR1 and CDR2 are MNHEY and SMNVEV (reference sequence). Deletions cut 3 bases from V and 2 bases from J, with 14 bases between. There are 16 residues in the CDR3.

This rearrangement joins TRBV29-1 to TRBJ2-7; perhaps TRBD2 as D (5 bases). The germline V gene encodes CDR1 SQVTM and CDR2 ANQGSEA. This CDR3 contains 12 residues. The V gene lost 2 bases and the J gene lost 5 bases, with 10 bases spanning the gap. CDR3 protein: CSVETGGHEQYF. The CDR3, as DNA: TGCAGCGTTGAAACGGGCGGGCACGAGCAGTACTTC.

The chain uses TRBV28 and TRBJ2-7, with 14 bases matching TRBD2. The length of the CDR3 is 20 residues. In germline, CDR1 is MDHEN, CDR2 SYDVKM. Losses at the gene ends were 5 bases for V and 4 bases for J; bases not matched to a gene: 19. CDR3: CASSASPGTSGSPGWYEQYF. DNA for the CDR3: TGTGCCAGCAGTGCTTCACCCGGGACTAGCGGGAGCCCGGGCTGGTACGAGCAGTACTTC.

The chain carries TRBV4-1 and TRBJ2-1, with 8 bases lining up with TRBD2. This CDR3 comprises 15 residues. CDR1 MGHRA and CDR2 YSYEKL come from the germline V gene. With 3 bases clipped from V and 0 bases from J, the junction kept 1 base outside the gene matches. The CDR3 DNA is TGCGCCAGCAGCCAGCTAGCGGGCTCCTACAATGAGCAGTTCTTC. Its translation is CASSQLAGSYNEQFF.

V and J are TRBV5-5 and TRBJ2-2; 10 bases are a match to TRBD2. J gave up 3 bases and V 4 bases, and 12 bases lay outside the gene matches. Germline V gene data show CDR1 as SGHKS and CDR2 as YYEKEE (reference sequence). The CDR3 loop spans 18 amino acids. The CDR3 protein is CASSLTRSSGGHTGELFF. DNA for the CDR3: TGTGCCAGCAGCCTGACAAGATCTAGCGGGGGTCACACCGGGGAGCTGTTTTTT. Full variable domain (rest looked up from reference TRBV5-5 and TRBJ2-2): DAGVTQSPTHLIKTRGQQVTLRCSPISGHKSVSWYQQVLGQGPQFIFQYYEKEERGRGNFPDRFSARQFPNYSSELNVNALLLGDSALYLCASSLTRSSGGHTGELFFGEGSRLTVL.